These 24 T cell receptor beta chains came from one sample sequenced in a study of T cells in Graves' hyperthyroidism and ophthalmopathy. The investigators amplified TCR beta CDR3 regions from RNA transcripts. HTBI primers were the set used in a first-round RT-PCR of the TCR CDR3. Each CDR3 protein gets one entry after TCRdb re-called the multiplex PCR reads with MiXCR. Of 480,000 or so distinct CDR3 sequences in the sample, approximately 14% are singletons; the top ten hold around 17%. Sequences were obtained from blood. The receptors were gathered from a woman between 18 and 29 years old with Graves' hyperthyroidism.

This clonotype was observed at least ten times. This chain connects TRBV11-2 to TRBJ2-1, with TRBD2 matching 11 bases. Germline CDR1 SGHAT, CDR2 FQNNGV. V lost 5 bases, J lost 4 bases, and 7 bases stayed unmatched. This CDR3 has 16 residues. The CDR3 nucleotides are TGTGCCAGCAGCCTCGGTCTAGCGGGAGGATACAATGAGCAGTTCTTC. Translated: CASSLGLAGGYNEQFF.

This clonotype has a count of ten or more. The chain combines TRBV2 with TRBJ2-7, with a possible D match to TRBD1 (5 bases). CDR3 length: 12 residues. Trimming stripped 4 bases from V and 3 bases from J, with 7 bases between. CDR1 SNHLY and CDR2 FYNNEI come from the germline V gene. The CDR3 protein is CASSVDSYEQYV. The CDR3 DNA reads as TGTGCCAGCAGTGTCGACAGCTACGAGCAGTACGTC.

The table lists this clonotype with a few counts. This sequence joins TRBV7-9 and TRBJ1-1; a possible D gene is TRBD1 (5 bases). Trimming cost V 3 bases and J 6 bases, with 17 bases left between them. CDR3 length: 15 amino acids. Germline loops: CDR1 SEHNR, CDR2 FQNEAQ (reference sequence). The DNA for the CDR3 is TGTGCCAGCAGCTTCAACGAATACTGGGACGCTGAAGCTTTCTTT. It yields the protein CASSFNEYWDAEAFF.

The table lists this clonotype with many counts. The CDR3 nucleotides are TGCAGTGCTACCCCGGGACAGAGTATGAACACTGAAGCTTTCTTT. Protein product: CSATPGQSMNTEAFF. The V call is TRBV20-1, the J call TRBJ1-1; 7 bases agree with TRBD1. V dropped 4 bases and J dropped 0; count of bases not matched to a gene: 8. CDR1 is DFQATT and CDR2 is SNEGSKA in the germline V gene (reference sequence). The CDR3 runs 15 residues.

The chain uses TRBV3-1 and TRBJ1-2, with D possibly TRBD1 on 6 matching bases. CDR1 is LGHDT, CDR2 YNNKEL, per germline (reference sequence). CDR3 length: 17 amino acids. The V gene lost 4 bases and the J gene lost 0 bases, with 18 bases spanning the gap. This chain's CDR3 is CASSPPGQRLTNYGYTF. The CDR3 DNA follows: TGTGCCAGCAGCCCCCCGGGACAACGGCTTACTAACTATGGCTACACCTTC.

This clonotype came up many times. The gene calls are TRBV29-1 and TRBJ1-2, with 11 nucleotides matching TRBD1. CDR3 length: 13 residues. The V gene end was trimmed by 6 bases and the J gene end by 6 bases; junction bases not matched to a gene: 6. Germline CDR1 is SQVTM and CDR2 is ANQGSEA. The CDR3 nucleotides are TGCAGCGTGGGGGACAGGGGGTTGGATGGCTACACCTTC. Protein product: CSVGDRGLDGYTF.

This clonotype was observed a few times. This chain joins TRBV28 and TRBJ1-1, with TRBD1 matching 10 bases. With V trimmed by 4 bases and J by 5 bases, 10 bases remained unmatched. This CDR3 spans 16 amino acids. Germline lookup yields CDR1 MDHEN and CDR2 SYDVKM. Here the CDR3 reads CASSSLRTGGETEAFF. CDR3 DNA sequence: TGTGCCAGCAGTTCTCTCAGGACAGGGGGGGAAACTGAAGCTTTCTTT.

In its sample, this clonotype was seen a few times. The rearrangement joins TRBV6-1 to TRBJ2-2, with D possibly TRBD2 on 6 matching bases. The CDR3 runs 15 residues. Germline-derived CDR1 and CDR2 are MNHNS and SASEGT. The ends were cut back, 3 bases at V and 4 bases at J, with 12 bases in the middle. The CDR3 sequence is CASSDRDLSTGELFF. The CDR3 DNA sequence: TGTGCCAGCAGTGACCGGGACTTATCCACCGGGGAGCTGTTTTTT.

This clonotype was counted many times. V is TRBV20-1 and J is TRBJ2-5; D might be TRBD2 (5 bases). The ends were cut back, 6 bases at V and 5 bases at J, with 16 bases in the middle. The CDR3 runs 13 residues. CDR1 DFQATT and CDR2 SNEGSKA come from the germline V gene (reference sequence). CDR3 sequence reads: CSATITGMETQYF. CDR3 DNA sequence: TGCAGTGCCACTATTACCGGGATGGAGACCCAGTACTTC.

This clonotype came up many times. The V call is TRBV7-2, the J call TRBJ2-7; the D is unclear. V was clipped by 1 base and J by 5 bases, with 9 bases between them. Germline assignment: CDR1 SGHTA and CDR2 FQGNSA. The CDR3 runs to 13 residues. Here the CDR3 DNA reads TGTGCCAGCAGCTTAGACCGCCAAGACGAGCAGTACGTC. This sequence encodes CASSLDRQDEQYV.

This clonotype was counted ten times or more. The chain carries TRBV18 and TRBJ1-3; D remains unclear. This CDR3 has 11 residues. V was trimmed by 6 bases and J by 8 bases, leaving 8 bases between them. From germline, CDR1 is KGHSH and CDR2 LQKENI. CDR3 nucleotides: TGTGCCAGCTCGTCTTGGGACACCATATATTTT. This encodes CASSSWDTIYF. The full variable domain, with the rest looked up from reference TRBV18 and TRBJ1-3, is NAGVMQNPRHLVRRRGQEARLRCSPMKGHSHVYWYRQLPEEGLKFMVYLQKENIIDESGMPKERFSAEFPKEGPSILRIQQVVRGDSAAYFCASSSWDTIYFGEGSWLTVV.

The table lists this clonotype with many counts. The chain couples TRBV2 to TRBJ1-5; D is possibly TRBD1 (6 bases). The germline V gene has CDR1 SNHLY and CDR2 FYNNEI. This CDR3 spans 17 amino acids. V was clipped by 5 bases and J by 7 bases, with 24 bases between them. The CDR3: CASSTPEAIQGRQPQHF. The CDR3, as DNA: TGTGCCAGCAGTACCCCAGAAGCTATACAGGGACGGCAGCCCCAGCATTTT.

The chain employs TRBV6-6 and TRBJ1-2, with D tentatively TRBD1 (6 bases). Germline V CDR1 and CDR2: MNHNY, SVGAGI (reference sequence). The CDR3 has 14 amino acids. V lost 2 bases and J 7 bases, leaving 14 bases between the germline ends. The CDR3 loop is CASSYREGDLGYTF. The CDR3 DNA follows: TGTGCCAGCAGTTACCGTGAGGGGGACCTTGGCTACACCTTC.

Only one count was recorded for this clonotype. J is TRBJ1-1 and V is TRBV20-1; the match to TRBD1 covers 9 bases. V dropped 2 bases and J dropped 4; count of bases not matched to a gene: 5. CDR3 length: 14 amino acids. Germline values: CDR1 DFQATT, CDR2 SNEGSKA (reference sequence). In DNA, the CDR3 is TGCAGTGCTAGAAAAAACAGGGGGCCCACTGAAGCTTTCTTT. Protein product: CSARKNRGPTEAFF.

This clonotype was detected only a few times. The chain recombines TRBV25-1 with TRBJ1-1; D might be TRBD1 (6 bases). Germline V gene lookup returns CDR1 MGHDK and CDR2 SYGVNS. V lost 10 bases, J lost 4 bases, and 16 bases lay in between. The CDR3 loop spans 13 amino acids. Here the CDR3 reads CATGATGVTEAFF. The CDR3 DNA is TGTGCCACGGGGGCAACCGGGGTCACTGAAGCTTTCTTT.

This clonotype was seen many times. This chain joins TRBV7-9 and TRBJ1-5; D gene uncertain. Looked up from germline, CDR1 is SEHNR and CDR2 is FQNEAQ (reference sequence). CDR3 size: 15 residues. Between the trimmed V and J ends, which lost 1 base and 3 bases, there was a span of 10 bases. For the CDR3, the DNA is TGTGCCAGCAGCTTAGACGGTCGGGCCAATCAGCCCCAGCATTTT. It specifies CASSLDGRANQPQHF. The whole variable domain, filled in from reference TRBV7-9 and TRBJ1-5, reads DTGVSQNPRHKITKRGQNVTFRCDPISEHNRLYWYRQTLGQGPEFLTYFQNEAQLEKSRLLSDRFSAERPKGSFSTLEIQRTEQGDSAMYLCASSLDGRANQPQHFGDGTRLSIL.

This clonotype came up many times. The CDR3 DNA is TGCAGCGCACTGACCTCCAGGGGAAGCTATGGCTACACCTTC. It codes for CSALTSRGSYGYTF. The chain couples TRBV29-1 to TRBJ1-2; weak D call: TRBD1 (6 bases). Germline CDR1 is SQVTM and CDR2 is ANQGSEA. The CDR3 is made up of 14 amino acids. V was clipped by 7 bases and J by 4 bases, with 19 bases between them.

V gene TRBV4-2 combines with J gene TRBJ2-2, with 7 bases fitting TRBD2. This CDR3 spans 15 amino acids. Germline CDR1 LGHNA, CDR2 YNFKEQ. V gave up 3 bases and J gave up 1 base; unmatched junction bases: 2. The CDR3 DNA reads as TGTGCCAGCAGCCATGGGGGGGGGAACACCGGGGAGCTGTTTTTT. Protein sequence: CASSHGGGNTGELFF.

Worth noting for this clonotype: A much larger clone differs by one base, so this may be a read error. The chain has TRBV15 and TRBJ1-5, with TRBD1 matching over 11 bases. The CDR3 consists of 17 residues. Germline CDR1 LNHNV, CDR2 YYDKDF (reference sequence). The CDR3 protein is CATSSTDRGRSNQPRHF. The CDR3 nucleotides read TGTGCCACCAGCAGCACGGACAGGGGGCGATCCAATCAGCCCCGGCATTTT.

This clonotype was counted at least ten times. V gene TRBV27 combines with J gene TRBJ1-2, with unresolved D. The CDR3 spans 18 residues. Between the trimmed V and J ends, which lost 0 bases and 4 bases, there was a span of 21 bases. Germline V CDR1 and CDR2: MNHEY, SMNVEV (reference sequence). The CDR3 coding sequence is TGTGCCAGCAGTTTATCAGGGTCTAATCCCCCATCCCTCTATGGCTACACCTTC. Translating gives CASSLSGSNPPSLYGYTF.

This clonotype was counted a few times. The rearrangement links TRBV30 to TRBJ2-1; TRBD2 aligns across 8 bases. V was clipped by 3 bases and J by 0 bases; unmatched bases: 16. This CDR3 is 19 amino acids long. CDR1 and CDR2 from the germline V gene are GTSNPN and SVGIG (reference sequence). The DNA for the CDR3 is TGTGCCTGGAGCGGATCCCTAGCGGGTGTATCAAGCTCCTACAATGAGCAGTTCTTC. Translated, it gives CAWSGSLAGVSSSYNEQFF.

This chain links TRBV6-1 with TRBJ2-1; 7 bases map to TRBD2. V trimming: 7 bases; J trimming: 4 bases; junction bases outside the gene matches: 10. The CDR3 is 15 residues long. Germline CDR1 MNHNS, CDR2 SASEGT. The CDR3 DNA is TGTGCCAGCATCCGACTAGCCGAAACTTACAATGAGCAGTTCTTC. Translation gives CASIRLAETYNEQFF.

This clonotype was counted ten times or more. The chain combines TRBV12-3 or TRBV12-4 with TRBJ1-5; D gene unclear. Between the trimmed V and J ends, which lost 3 bases and 9 bases, there was a span of 12 bases. This CDR3 comprises 13 residues. The CDR3 nucleotides are TGTGCCAGCAGTTTCGCTCCCGGTATGCCCCAGCATTTT. This translates into CASSFAPGMPQHF.

The J gene is TRBJ1-2, the V gene TRBV7-9; 7 positions agree with TRBD1. V shed 5 bases and J 4 bases; nucleotides not matched to a gene: 7. The CDR3 extends over 14 amino acids. CDR1 is SEHNR, CDR2 FQNEAQ, per germline (reference sequence). CDR3 in DNA: TGTGCCAGCAGCCCCCATCAGGGGGTCTATGGCTACACCTTC. Its protein is CASSPHQGVYGYTF. The full variable domain, its missing parts supplied by reference TRBV7-9 and TRBJ1-2, is DTGVSQNPRHKITKRGQNVTFRCDPISEHNRLYWYRQTLGQGPEFLTYFQNEAQLEKSRLLSDRFSAERPKGSFSTLEIQRTEQGDSAMYLCASSPHQGVYGYTFGSGTRLTVV.